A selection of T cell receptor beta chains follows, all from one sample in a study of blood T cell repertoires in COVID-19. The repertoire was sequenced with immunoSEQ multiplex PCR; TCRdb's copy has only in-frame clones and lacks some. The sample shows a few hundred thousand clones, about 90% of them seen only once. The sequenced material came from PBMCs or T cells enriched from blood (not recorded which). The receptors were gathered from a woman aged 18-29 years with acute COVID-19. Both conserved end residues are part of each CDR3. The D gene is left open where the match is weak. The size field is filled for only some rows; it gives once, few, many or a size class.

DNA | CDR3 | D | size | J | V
TGTGCCAGCAGCCCTCAGGGGGATCTGGTCCTGACTTTC | CASSPQGDLVLTF | TRBD1 | . | TRBJ2-6 | TRBV11-1
TGTGCCAGCAGCCTCGGACTAGTGAATTCAGATACGCAGTATTTT | CASSLGLVNSDTQYF | TRBD2 | . | TRBJ2-3 | TRBV7-3
TGTGCCAGCAGCCCGGGACTAGCGGGAGCGTTGTATGAGCAGTTCTTC | CASSPGLAGALYEQFF | TRBD2 | . | TRBJ2-1 | TRBV14
TGTGCCAGCAGAACAGGAAGCTATGGCTACACCTTC | CASRTGSYGYTF | . | . | TRBJ1-2 | TRBV28
TGTGCCAGCTCAATAAAACCGGGGGACACTGAAGCTTTCTTT | CASSIKPGDTEAFF | . | . | TRBJ1-1 | TRBV18
TGTGCCAGCAGCTTCGGGTCGGGAGGGCCAGATACGCAGTATTTT | CASSFGSGGPDTQYF | TRBD2 | . | TRBJ2-3 | TRBV5-5
TGTGCCAGCAGTTACAGGGGAAGGCGAGGCTACACCTTC | CASSYRGRRGYTF | TRBD1 | . | TRBJ1-2 | TRBV28
TGTGCCAGCAGTGAAACGCTAACAGGGGGAGGGTCTGGGGCCAACGTCCTGACTTTC | CASSETLTGGGSGANVLTF | . | . | TRBJ2-6 | TRBV6-1
TGTGCCAGCAGTGGGGTCAGGGTTTCCTATGGCTACACCTTC | CASSGVRVSYGYTF | . | . | TRBJ1-2 | TRBV2
TGTGCCAGTAGCCTAAGACAGGGTGTATACAATCAGCCCCAGCATTTT | CASSLRQGVYNQPQHF | TRBD1 | . | TRBJ1-5 | TRBV19
TGTGCCAGCAGATCAGGGATCGGAGACAGGGGGAATGGCTACACCTTC | CASRSGIGDRGNGYTF | TRBD1 | . | TRBJ1-2 | TRBV2
TGCAGCGCCAGGACAGCCTATGGCTACACCTTC | CSARTAYGYTF | . | once | TRBJ1-2 | TRBV29-1
TGCGCCAGCAGCTTGCTTGGACTTCCTACCTACGAGCAGTACTTC | CASSLLGLPTYEQYF | . | . | TRBJ2-7 | TRBV5-1
TGCGCCAGCAGTCAAGTTAGGGAGGACACTGAAGCTTTCTTT | CASSQVREDTEAFF | . | few | TRBJ1-1 | TRBV23-1
TGTGCCAGCAGCTTAGTGGCCGGGGAAGACGAGCAGTACTTC | CASSLVAGEDEQYF | . | once | TRBJ2-7 | TRBV7-9
TGTGCCAGCAGTTACTCCGGGTCCTCCTACGAGCAGTACTTC | CASSYSGSSYEQYF | . | . | TRBJ2-7 | TRBV6-5
TGCGCCAGCCTCAATCGAGGGACAGGAGCCTACGAGCAGTACTTC | CASLNRGTGAYEQYF | TRBD1 | . | TRBJ2-7 | TRBV10-2
TGCGCCAGCAGCGGACTAGCGGGGATGGGCTACGAGCAGTACTTC | CASSGLAGMGYEQYF | TRBD2 | . | TRBJ2-7 | TRBV10-2
TGTGCCAGCAGCTTGCCTCCAAGCCTAGCGGGATCCAACGAGCAGTACTTC | CASSLPPSLAGSNEQYF | TRBD2 | . | TRBJ2-7 | TRBV5-7
TGTGCCATCAGTGAAGCCAATGAGCAGTTCTTC | CAISEANEQFF | . | . | TRBJ2-1 | TRBV10-3
TGTGCCAGCAGCCCAGGACAGGGGATGAACACTGAAGCTTTCTTT | CASSPGQGMNTEAFF | TRBD1 | once | TRBJ1-1 | TRBV3-1/TRBV3-2
TGTGCCAGCAGCTTAGGCGTGCGGGGGACAGATACGCAGTATTTT | CASSLGVRGTDTQYF | TRBD2 | . | TRBJ2-3 | TRBV7-9
TGCGCCAGGGACAGGGGACAGGGTGACCACGAGCAGTACTTC | CARDRGQGDHEQYF | TRBD1 | . | TRBJ2-7 | TRBV10-1
TGTGCCACCAGCCAGGACAGGCAGAGTTCACCCCTCCACTTT | CATSQDRQSSPLHF | TRBD1 | . | TRBJ1-6 | TRBV15
TGTGCCAGCAGCTCCCCCCGAGGGGGACAGGTCCATGTATCTGGAAACACCATATATTTT | CASSSPRGGQVHVSGNTIYF | TRBD1 | . | TRBJ1-3 | TRBV9
TGTGCCAGCAGCACGATGGGATCTTCTTCCCTCAGCGGTAATTCACCCCTCCACTTT | CASSTMGSSSLSGNSPLHF | . | . | TRBJ1-6 | TRBV21-1
TGTGCCAGCAGCTTACAAGGTGGAGGGTCTTCGAACACCGGGGAGCTGTTTTTT | CASSLQGGGSSNTGELFF | . | . | TRBJ2-2 | TRBV7-6
TGTGCCAGCAGCTCACAAGCGGCCAGCCTAAGGAATGAGCAGTTCTTC | CASSSQAASLRNEQFF | . | . | TRBJ2-1 | TRBV7-2
TGTGCCAGCAGCTTAGGATTTATAGCGGGAGACACCGGGGAGCTGTTTTTT | CASSLGFIAGDTGELFF | TRBD2 | . | TRBJ2-2 | TRBV7-2
TGTGCCAGCAGCGTCAGGGGAAGGGCTAATGAAAAACTGTTTTTT | CASSVRGRANEKLFF | . | . | TRBJ1-4 | TRBV9
TGTGCCAGCAGTCCCCTTCCAGGGGGTGGCTACACCTTC | CASSPLPGGGYTF | TRBD1 | . | TRBJ1-2 | TRBV28
TGTGCCAGCAGCTTAGTTGGGAGCAGCAGCTCCTACAATGAGCAGTTCTTC | CASSLVGSSSSYNEQFF | . | . | TRBJ2-1 | TRBV7-2
TGCGCCAGCAGCCCCGGCGGGATCAATCAGCCCCAGCATTTT | CASSPGGINQPQHF | . | . | TRBJ1-5 | TRBV5-1
TGTGCCAGCAGCCCCACCGGGACAGATAATGAAAAACTGTTTTTT | CASSPTGTDNEKLFF | TRBD1 | . | TRBJ1-4 | TRBV3-1/TRBV3-2
TGTGCCAGCAGTTTCATCGGGGGGAAGACCGGGGAGCTGTTTTTT | CASSFIGGKTGELFF | TRBD2 | . | TRBJ2-2 | TRBV11-3
TGTGCCAGTAGTAGGACAGCCAAGACCTCTGGGGCCAACGTCCTGACTTTC | CASSRTAKTSGANVLTF | . | . | TRBJ2-6 | TRBV19
TGTGCCAGCAGCTTAAGAGACACCGGGGAGCTGTTTTTT | CASSLRDTGELFF | . | . | TRBJ2-2 | TRBV11-3
TGCGCCAGCAGCTTTGCTAGCGGTAACACAGATACGCAGTATTTT | CASSFASGNTDTQYF | TRBD2 | . | TRBJ2-3 | TRBV5-1
TGTGCCAGCAATAGCGAGGCCAGTGGTGGGCAGTACTTC | CASNSEASGGQYF | . | . | TRBJ2-7 | TRBV2